This T cell receptor (beta chain) was found in a study of blood T cell repertoires in COVID-19. Study overall: PBMCs, B-cell-depleted T cells, or T cells were the source of the cDNA or gDNA that made up the material.

The CDR3 covers 14 residues. The germline CDR1 and CDR2 sequences are PRHDT and FYEKMQ (reference sequence). Trimming cost V 3 bases and J 2 bases, with 9 bases left between them. Data came from immunoSEQ multiplex PCR; TCRdb stores just in-frame clones and leaves some out. The data contain approximately 96,000 clones, roughly 95% of them seen just once; the ten biggest clones take up more than 4%. The sequence came from a human donor with active COVID-19. The donor label of this sample is uncertain. The sequencing input was peripheral blood. This chain uses TRBV13 with TRBJ2-3; D not certain. The CDR3 nucleotides read TGTGCCAGCAGCTTCCTGGGCAACACAGATACGCAGTATTTT. Translation gives CASSFLGNTDTQYF.